These 21 T cell receptor beta chains share one sample of origin, sequenced in a study of cytomegalovirus exposure and HLA in healthy donors (dated by TCRdb to 2016 to 2017). The protocol used for the library was the immunoSEQ multiplex PCR assay. TCRdb limited this immuneACCESS table to in-frame rearrangements with V and J called. A share of clones is missing; checked studies link under half to unresolved V genes, and the rest is unexplained. The sample has approximately 190,000 clones on record, roughly 82% of them singletons. The ten top clones hold 13% of the sample. Sequenced: PBMCs. The receptors shown here come from a woman aged 25 to 39 in good health and CMV-seropositive.

The V gene is TRBV7-2, the J gene TRBJ2-1; 14 bases align to TRBD2. The germline V gene encodes CDR1 SGHTA and CDR2 FQGNSA. V was pared by 2 bases and J by 7 bases, with 4 bases of the junction left unmatched. The CDR3 runs 16 residues. CDR3 coding DNA: TGTGCCAGCAGCTTACGACTAGCGGGAGGGCTAAATGAGCAGTTCTTC. Residues: CASSLRLAGGLNEQFF.

The rearrangement links TRBV28 to TRBJ1-2; 7 positions match TRBD1. The CDR3 sequence is 13 residues long. Trimming removed 6 bases from V and 5 bases from J; junction bases left unmatched: 6. Germline CDR1 MDHEN, CDR2 SYDVKM. The CDR3 loop reads CASRLRDSYGYTF. For the CDR3, the DNA is TGTGCCAGCAGGCTCCGGGACAGTTATGGCTACACCTTC.

V and J are TRBV4-2 and TRBJ2-1, with a weak D call TRBD2 (5 bases). This CDR3 spans 18 amino acids. V was trimmed by 0 bases and J by 0 bases, leaving 15 bases between them. From germline, CDR1 is LGHNA and CDR2 YNFKEQ. In nucleotides, the CDR3 is TGTGCCAGCAGCCAAGATAGGACTCAGTCGAGCTCCTACAATGAGCAGTTCTTC. As protein: CASSQDRTQSSSYNEQFF.

This clone was seen a few times. The gene calls are TRBV2 and TRBJ1-2, with D tentatively TRBD1 (5 bases). The CDR3 contains 13 residues. CDR1 and CDR2 from the germline V gene are SNHLY and FYNNEI. V was pared by 11 bases and J by 3 bases, with 16 bases between. The CDR3 protein is CASHGGRDYGYTF. DNA for the CDR3: TGTGCCTCCCACGGGGGGAGGGACTATGGCTACACCTTC.

The V and J genes are TRBV5-4 and TRBJ2-2; 7 bases line up with TRBD2. Germline CDR1 and CDR2: SGHNT and YYREEE (reference sequence). The CDR3 covers 15 residues. V lost 1 base, J lost 2 bases, and 2 bases stayed unmatched. CDR3 bases: TGTGCCAGCAGCTTGTCGGGGGGAAACACCGGGGAGCTGTTTTTT. The encoded protein is CASSLSGGNTGELFF.

This clone has just a few counts. Here the CDR3 DNA reads TGTGCCAGCAGTGATTGGGGGGAGAGCGGATATAACGGCGAGCAGTACTTC. Translated, it gives CASSDWGESGYNGEQYF. V is TRBV6-1 and J is TRBJ2-7, with a possible D match to TRBD2 (6 bases). Looked up from germline, CDR1 is MNHNS and CDR2 is SASEGT. Trimming removed 3 bases from V and 6 bases from J, with 24 bases in between. CDR3 length: 17 residues.

This chain joins TRBV6-1 and TRBJ1-4; TRBD1 is a possible D gene (6 bases). The V gene lost 1 base and the J gene lost 5 bases, with 14 bases spanning the gap. The length of the CDR3 is 16 residues. Germline V gene data show CDR1 as MNHNS and CDR2 as SASEGT. CDR3 sequence: CASSEGRQVANEKLFF. CDR3 coding DNA: TGTGCCAGCAGTGAAGGTCGACAGGTAGCAAATGAAAAACTGTTTTTT.

To note about this clone: The same CDR3 is also encoded by other DNA sequences in this sample. V gene TRBV5-1 combines with J gene TRBJ2-1; D call uncertain. Germline values: CDR1 SGHRS, CDR2 YFSETQ. The CDR3 sequence is 16 residues long. Trimming pared 0 bases from V and 0 bases from J, leaving 10 bases between. CDR3: CASSLEAGGSYNEQFF. The CDR3 region has the DNA TGCGCCAGCAGCTTGGAGGCAGGTGGCTCCTACAATGAGCAGTTCTTC.

The J gene is TRBJ2-3, the V gene TRBV7-6; 8 bases map to TRBD1. The germline gives CDR1 SGHVS, CDR2 FNYEAQ. V lost 4 bases and J lost 1; bases outside the gene matches: 1. The CDR3 loop spans 14 amino acids. CDR3 nucleotides: TGTGCCAGCAGCTGGGGACAGGGCACAGATACGCAGTATTTT. Translation gives CASSWGQGTDTQYF.

This chain joins TRBV5-4 and TRBJ2-7; 10 nucleotides align to TRBD2. J lost 1 base, V lost 0 bases, and 4 bases had no gene match. The V gene's germline CDR1 is SGHNT and CDR2 YYREEE (reference sequence). The length of the CDR3 is 16 residues. DNA of the CDR3: TGTGCCAGCAGCTTGGGCAAGGGACTAGCGTCCTACGAGCAGTACTTC. Residues: CASSLGKGLASYEQYF.

The chain recombines TRBV5-8 with TRBJ1-2, with D unresolved. CDR1 is SGHTS, CDR2 YDEGEE, per germline. The CDR3 consists of 13 residues. V shed 2 bases and J shed 8 bases, with 13 bases lying between them. The CDR3 DNA reads TGTGCCAGCAGCTTCATGGGTTTCGGGGGCTACACCTTC. It yields the protein CASSFMGFGGYTF.

This chain links TRBV4-2 with TRBJ2-5; no firm D call. The germline gives CDR1 LGHNA, CDR2 YNFKEQ. V was cut by 2 bases and J by 5 bases, with 15 bases left in between. The CDR3 is made up of 15 amino acids. The CDR3 reads CASSQNGGDGETQYF. CDR3 sequence (DNA): TGTGCCAGCAGCCAAAATGGTGGCGACGGGGAGACCCAGTACTTC.

The chain is built from TRBV6-6 and TRBJ1-5; 7 nucleotides match TRBD1. The junction had 7 bases not matched to a gene; V was cut back by 6 bases and J by 5 bases. This CDR3 has 14 amino acids. Germline loops: CDR1 MNHNY, CDR2 SVGAGI (reference sequence). For the CDR3, the DNA is TGTGCCAGCAGGCCTCGGGACAGCCATCAGCCCCAGCATTTT. Translation gives CASRPRDSHQPQHF.

The V and J genes are TRBV5-1 and TRBJ2-7, with 8 bases that match TRBD1. This CDR3 is built from 15 residues. Germline V gene lookup returns CDR1 SGHRS and CDR2 YFSETQ. V trimming: 4 bases; J trimming: 6 bases; junction bases outside the gene matches: 12. The CDR3 spells CASSLGTGPFSEQYF. CDR3 DNA sequence: TGCGCCAGCAGCCTAGGGACAGGACCCTTCTCCGAGCAGTACTTC.

This rearrangement joins TRBV2 to TRBJ1-2; TRBD1 is a possible D gene (5 bases). Germline CDR1 reads SNHLY; CDR2 reads FYNNEI. Trimming shortened V by 3 bases and J by 8 bases, and 16 bases separated the two germline ends. The CDR3 consists of 14 residues. The CDR3, as DNA: TGTGCCAGCAGTGATTTGGGGAGGGGAAAAGGCTACACCTTC. As protein: CASSDLGRGKGYTF.

The V and J genes are TRBV6-5 and TRBJ2-7; 7 bases align to TRBD1. The V segment lost 0 bases and the J segment 4 bases; nucleotides outside the gene matches: 9. CDR3 size: 16 residues. The germline gives CDR1 MNHEY, CDR2 SVGAGI. The CDR3 sequence is CASSYSTGPRAYEQYF. CDR3 nucleotide sequence: TGTGCCAGCAGTTACTCGACAGGGCCGCGCGCGTACGAGCAGTACTTC.

The rearrangement links TRBV18 to TRBJ1-5; D perhaps matches TRBD1 (5 bases). The V end was cut by 4 bases, the J end by 6 bases, with 10 bases between. Germline V lookup: CDR1 KGHSH, CDR2 LQKENI. This CDR3 is built from 13 residues. This CDR3 is CASSLGDTQPQHF. In nucleotides, the CDR3 is TGTGCCAGCTCACTAGGGGATACTCAGCCCCAGCATTTT.

The rearrangement uses TRBV15 and TRBJ2-3; no clear D gene. Trimming removed 6 bases at V and 2 bases at J, with 9 bases between. CDR3 length: 13 residues. Germline-derived CDR1 and CDR2 are LNHNV and YYDKDF (reference sequence). The CDR3 DNA is TGTGCCACCAGAGACTTAATCACAGATACGCAGTATTTT. Its translation is CATRDLITDTQYF.

This chain uses TRBV29-1 with TRBJ1-2; TRBD1 aligns across 7 bases. Germline V CDR1 and CDR2: SQVTM, ANQGSEA. CDR3 length: 13 amino acids. The J segment lost 2 bases and the V segment lost 5 bases, leaving 5 bases of the junction unmatched. CDR3: CSVYRGVNYGYTF. The CDR3 DNA reads TGCAGCGTTTACAGGGGAGTGAACTATGGCTACACCTTC.

The chain is built from TRBV6-5 and TRBJ1-5; no definite D call. CDR1 MNHEY and CDR2 SVGAGI come from the germline V gene. V was clipped by 6 bases and J by 7 bases, with 13 bases between them. CDR3 length equals 13 residues. Here the CDR3 reads CASSSTTRQPQHF. CDR3 bases: TGTGCCAGCAGCTCGACTACAAGGCAGCCCCAGCATTTT.

This chain connects TRBV5-1 to TRBJ2-7; TRBD2 aligns across 7 bases. The CDR3 loop spans 14 amino acids. Looked up from germline, CDR1 is SGHRS and CDR2 is YFSETQ. V lost 2 bases and J lost 1; bases outside the gene matches: 3. CDR3 DNA sequence: TGCGCCAGCAGCTTCACAGCGGGGTCCTACGAGCAGTACTTC. It is translated as CASSFTAGSYEQYF.